The source of this T cell receptor beta chain is a study of T cell responses to AZD1222 COVID-19 vaccine (dated by TCRdb to about 2021). The study in broad terms: AZD1222 recipients whose second dose came at about 4 weeks and those whose second dose came at about 12 weeks were combined into one group, since spike-specific TCR depth and breadth did not differ between the two schedules. A total of roughly 240 trial participants underwent TCR sequencing, of whom about 210 received two doses of AZD1222 and around 25 received two doses of the MenACWY control vaccine. Trial participants were enrolled by age into 18-55, 56-69 and 70-plus year subgroups, with around 150, 28 and 57 TCR-sequenced participants respectively. Results the study describes overall, beyond this receptor: Most participants were white British and females outnumbered males, and the authors suggested that clonal diversity may have been underestimated. No day 14 peak-response samples were available, so repertoires were characterized only after the peak T cell response. CD4 TCRs associated with the vaccine covered the entire spike protein, and the dominant responses were in regions 160-218 and 743-854. The 56-69-year group was small, and its depth increase did not reach significance, likely because of low power. Only five to seven AZD1222 recipients were SARS-CoV-2 seropositive at baseline, limiting conclusions about previously exposed vaccinees. Epitopes outside the regions mutated in the B.1.351 and B.1.1.7 variants were reportedly recognized by nearly half of the unique spike-specific TCRs. A significant rise in spike-specific TCR breadth and depth was observed after two AZD1222 doses relative to day 0 and relative to MenACWY recipients.

The CDR3 regions of human TCRbeta chains were subjected to immunosequencing. For the original study's pipeline: Repertoire TCRs were checked for matches against a reference library of SARS-CoV-2-specific TCRs that had been generated using the MIRA antigen-specificity platform. Breadth meant the fraction of unique TCRs that were SARS-CoV-2-associated, whereas depth meant the fraction of total T cells that were SARS-CoV-2-associated. Using the MIRA data, every spike-specific TCR was mapped to the spike region that the TCR reacted to and assigned to either a CD4 or a CD8 class. Log10-transformed breadth and depth values were compared by one-way ANOVA with Sidak's multiple comparisons tests. Sourced from immuneACCESS, this table was stored by TCRdb with only in-frame sequences that have V and J called. A share of the clones is absent; for the studies checked, an unresolved V gene accounts for under half, and the remainder has no known explanation. That table furnishes V, J and clone size, whereas the DNA furnished D and trimming. The sample records more than 95,000 clones, about 88% of which are singletons. The leading ten clones occupy 15% to 20% of the sample.

As concerns this clone: It has no known antigen specificity. Base quality data are lacking; no much larger clone is found one base away.

The time point label on this specimen signifies: baseline before first vaccination. The vaccinee samples were drawn from two UK trials, COV001 and COV002, one of which was a single-blind randomized controlled phase 2/3 trial testing AZD1222 (ChAdOx1 nCoV-19) in healthy adults. Trial participant PBMC samples were collected at day 0 and day 28 after the second dose for TCRbeta chain sequencing. Germline trimming amounts to 3 bases on V and 3 bases on J, with 10 as the count of junction bases outside the gene matches. CDR1 and CDR2 were assigned from the germline V gene as MGHRA and YSYEKL. Spanning cysteine to phenylalanine, the CDR3 consists of 17 amino acids. The CDR3 DNA has 51 bases and is translated from base 1.

Here the sequenced sample was peripheral blood, taken on day 0 of AZD1222 vaccination. The chain links TRBV4-1 with TRBJ1-3, with 8 bases in between that match TRBD1. This TCR was recovered from an adult in good health. The base sequence is TGCGCCAGCAGCCAGGGGCGACAGGGGAAGAATGGAAACACCATATATTTT. This codes for CASSQGRQGKNGNTIYF.